This T cell receptor (beta chain) was identified during a study of cytomegalovirus exposure and HLA in healthy donors. General study findings and limits: The study carried out a later analysis of TCR beta sequences. It associated some 15,000 of them with specific HLA alleles at a false discovery rate of 0.05. In a later analysis, V- and J-gene trimming of beta chains associated with a DCLRE1C missense variant, replicated independently.

The PCR used 60 Vbeta and 13 Jbeta primers. The assay was immunoSEQ multiplex PCR, and TCRdb's table has in-frame clones only and misses some. The data contain more than 95,000 clones, 64% of them singletons. Notes on this clone: Its target is not known.

This CDR3 is 13 amino acids long. Trimming took off 4 bases at V and 5 bases at J, with 11 bases between the two ends. Looked up from germline, CDR1 is SGHVS and CDR2 is FNYEAQ. This chain uses TRBV7-6 with TRBJ2-5; a possible D gene is TRBD1 (5 bases). What was sequenced was PBMCs. The clonotype comes from a man between 60 and 75 years old in good health and CMV-seronegative. This CDR3 is CASSSAGLETQYF. In nucleotides, the CDR3 is TGTGCCAGCAGCTCGGCAGGGTTGGAGACCCAGTACTTC.